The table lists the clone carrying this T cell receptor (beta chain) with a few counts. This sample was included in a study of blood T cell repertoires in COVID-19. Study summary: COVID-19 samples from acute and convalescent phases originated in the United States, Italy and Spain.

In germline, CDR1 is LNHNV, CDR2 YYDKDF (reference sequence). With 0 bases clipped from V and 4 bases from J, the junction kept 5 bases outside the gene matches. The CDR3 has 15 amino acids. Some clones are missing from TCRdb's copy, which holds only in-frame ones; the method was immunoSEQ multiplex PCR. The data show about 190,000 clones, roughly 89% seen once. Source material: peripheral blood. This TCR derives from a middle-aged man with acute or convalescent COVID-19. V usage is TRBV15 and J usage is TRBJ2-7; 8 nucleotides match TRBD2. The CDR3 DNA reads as TGTGCCACCAGCAGAGATCCCGGGGGGGTTTACGAGCAGTACTTC. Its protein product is CATSRDPGGVYEQYF.